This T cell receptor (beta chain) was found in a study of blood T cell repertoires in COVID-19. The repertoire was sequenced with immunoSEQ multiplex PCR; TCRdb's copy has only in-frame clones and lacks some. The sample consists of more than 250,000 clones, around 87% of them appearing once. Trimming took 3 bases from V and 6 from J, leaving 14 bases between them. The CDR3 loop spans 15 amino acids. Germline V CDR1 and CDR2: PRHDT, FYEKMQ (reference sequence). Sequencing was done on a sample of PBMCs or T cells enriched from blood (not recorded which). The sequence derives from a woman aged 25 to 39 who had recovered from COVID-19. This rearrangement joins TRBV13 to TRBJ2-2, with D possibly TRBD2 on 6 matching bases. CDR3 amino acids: CASSLRGLSAGELFF. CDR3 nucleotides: TGTGCCAGCAGCTTGCGAGGACTATCGGCCGGGGAGCTGTTTTTT.